The present entry profiles one TCR beta chain with its context. No cognate antigen has been identified for it. Base qualities are not recorded, but no much larger clone differs from it by a single base. PBMCs were isolated by Ficoll-Paque density gradient centrifugation. Via the germline V gene, CDR1 is SGHDT and CDR2 YYEEEE. From the cysteine through the phenylalanine, the CDR3 covers 15 amino acids. Left in the record is the CDR3 DNA by itself, 45 bases read in frame from the first base. Clipping removes 5 bases from V and 1 base from J, with 8 as the unmatched junction base count. Sequencing took place on an Illumina NovaSeq 6000. TCRalpha and TCRbeta cDNA libraries were built by 5'RACE with constant-segment primers, adding sample barcodes and unique molecular identifiers. RNA was extracted from every sample with Trizol reagent. The libraries were amplified in two PCR steps, and the second step added a second sample barcode and Illumina TruSeq adapters. The libraries were sequenced on an Illumina NovaSeq using 2 x 150 bp paired-end reads. Per the source publication's procedure: The reads were demultiplexed and collapsed into UMI-guided consensus sequences using migec v1.2.7. Using mixcr v2.1.11, UMI consensuses were aligned to TRA and TRB V and J templates and then assembled into clonotypes. A clonotype was counted as expanded or contracted only when both edgeR and NoisET called the clonotype significant, with the noise models trained on biological replicates. For edgeR calls, the thresholds were a false discovery rate-adjusted p below 0.01 and a log2 fold-change of 1. As an exploratory analysis of dynamics, max-normalized trajectories of the 1000 most abundant clonotypes were examined by PCA with hierarchical clustering. Each responding clone was given a CD4 or CD8 phenotype based on the CD4+ and CD8+ repertoires, which had been sequenced separately. TCRdb applied fastp at Q25 and MiXCR to the public reads, then kept only in-frame beta chains. Identical CDR3 protein sequences are pooled into one entry, listed with their most common genes and DNA. TCRdb assigned the V and J calls; the authors' analysis was not used. The sample yields around 470,000 distinct CDR3 sequences; 15% to 20% were counted once. Approximately 8.4% of the sample is taken by the ten largest.

The data stem from a study of T-cell memory formation after mild COVID-19 listed by TCRdb under 2021. Concerning the study at large: Most TCR sequence clusters were specific to one of the two donors. T-cell clones expanding and contracting after mild COVID-19 in two donors were tracked by longitudinal TCRalpha and TCRbeta repertoire sequencing. The cohort comprised two young, previously healthy adult volunteers, one female and one male. General conclusions and limits of the study: Clones that contracted from day 15 to 85 showed balanced CD4/CD8 phenotypes, whereas a second wave of clones that expanded from day 15 to 37 leaned towards CD4+. Only two mild cases were covered by the study, and larger cohorts that include severe cases with pre-infection samples were considered necessary. Whether the second-wave clones peaking on day 37 were SARS-CoV-2 specific was not confirmed. Contracting CD4+ clones appeared mostly in the CM and EM memory subsets, whereas CD8+ clones were enriched in EMRA. Some responding clones were detected in pre-infection memory, which suggested that pre-existing cross-reactive memory T cells had joined the SARS-CoV-2 response.

Sequencing used PBMCs or a T cell subset sorted from them (not recorded which). The source of this sequence is an adult woman who had mild COVID-19 (a few samples of this study predate the infection). The sample titles of this study are shuffled in the database, so cell type and time point are left out; the donor was told from shared clones. The chain was built from TRBV5-6 and TRBJ2-7, and TRBD1 aligns with 8 junction nucleotides. The CDR3 loop reads CASRPGDRKSYEQYF. The nucleotide sequence reads as follows: TGTGCCAGCAGGCCTGGGGACAGGAAGTCCTACGAGCAGTACTTC. The reference TRBV5-6 and TRBJ2-7 proteins fill in what lies around the CDR3, so the full variable domain reads DAGVTQSPTHLIKTRGQQVTLRCSPKSGHDTVSWYQQALGQGPQFIFQYYEEEERQRGNFPDRFSGHQFPNYSSELNVNALLLGDSALYLCASRPGDRKSYEQYFGPGTRLTVT.